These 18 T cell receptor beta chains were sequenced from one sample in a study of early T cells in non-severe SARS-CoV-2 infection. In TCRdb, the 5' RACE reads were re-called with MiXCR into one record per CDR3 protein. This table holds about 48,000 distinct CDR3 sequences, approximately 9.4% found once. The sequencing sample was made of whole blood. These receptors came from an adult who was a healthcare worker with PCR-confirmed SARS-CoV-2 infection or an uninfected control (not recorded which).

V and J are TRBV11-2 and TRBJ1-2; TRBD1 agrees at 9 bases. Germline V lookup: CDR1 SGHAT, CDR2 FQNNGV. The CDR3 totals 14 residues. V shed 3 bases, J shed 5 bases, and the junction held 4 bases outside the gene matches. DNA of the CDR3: TGTGCCAGCAGCTTGTCCGGGACAGGGTATGGCTACACCTTC. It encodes CASSLSGTGYGYTF.

The CDR3 DNA reads as TGTGCCAGCAGCCCGAGGGCAGGTACGGGAGATACGCAGTATTTT. This codes for CASSPRAGTGDTQYF. The chain uses TRBV11-1 and TRBJ2-3, with D possibly matching TRBD2 (5 bases). Trimming took 5 bases from V and 5 from J, leaving 17 bases between them. There are 15 residues in the CDR3. CDR1 and CDR2 (germline): SGHAT, FQDESV (reference sequence).

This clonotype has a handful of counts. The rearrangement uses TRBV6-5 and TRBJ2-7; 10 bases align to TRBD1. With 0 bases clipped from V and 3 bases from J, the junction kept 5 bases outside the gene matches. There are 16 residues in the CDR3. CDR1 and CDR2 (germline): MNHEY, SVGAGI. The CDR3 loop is CASSYSGQGKNYEQYF. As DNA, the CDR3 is TGTGCCAGCAGTTACTCGGGACAGGGGAAGAACTACGAGCAGTACTTC.

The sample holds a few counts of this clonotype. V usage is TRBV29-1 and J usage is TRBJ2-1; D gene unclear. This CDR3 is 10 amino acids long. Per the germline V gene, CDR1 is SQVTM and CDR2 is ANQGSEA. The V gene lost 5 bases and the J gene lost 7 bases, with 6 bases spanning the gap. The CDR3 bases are TGCAGCGTTCCGGAGAATGAGCAGTTCTTC. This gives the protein CSVPENEQFF.

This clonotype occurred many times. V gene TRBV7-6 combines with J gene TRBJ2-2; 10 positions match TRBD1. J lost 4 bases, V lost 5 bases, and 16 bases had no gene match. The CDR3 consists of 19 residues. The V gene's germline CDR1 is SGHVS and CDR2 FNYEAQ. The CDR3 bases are TGTGCCAGCAGCCCCCGCGGGACAGGGGCCGCGTGGCGCACCGGGGAGCTGTTTTTT. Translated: CASSPRGTGAAWRTGELFF.

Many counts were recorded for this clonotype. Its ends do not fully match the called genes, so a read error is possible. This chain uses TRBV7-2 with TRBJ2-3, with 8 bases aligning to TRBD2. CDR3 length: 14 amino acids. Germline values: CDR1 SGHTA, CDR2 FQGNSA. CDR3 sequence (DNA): TGTGCCAGCAGCCTAGCGGGCAGGACAGATACGCAGTATTTT. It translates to CASSLAGRTDTQYF.

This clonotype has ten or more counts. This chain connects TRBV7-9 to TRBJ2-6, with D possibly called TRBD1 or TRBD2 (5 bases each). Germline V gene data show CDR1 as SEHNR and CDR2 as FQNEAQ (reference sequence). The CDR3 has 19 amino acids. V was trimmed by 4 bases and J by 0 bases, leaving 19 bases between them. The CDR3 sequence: CASSSPRGSRLSGANVLTF. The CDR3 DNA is TGTGCCAGCAGCTCCCCCCGGGGCAGTAGACTCTCTGGGGCCAACGTCCTGACTTTC.

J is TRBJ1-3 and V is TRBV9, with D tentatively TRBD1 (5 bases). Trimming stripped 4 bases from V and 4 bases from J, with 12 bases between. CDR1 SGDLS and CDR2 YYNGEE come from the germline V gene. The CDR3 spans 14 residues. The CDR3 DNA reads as TGTGCCAGCAGCCCTCAATCAGGGGGAAACACCATATATTTT. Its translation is CASSPQSGGNTIYF.

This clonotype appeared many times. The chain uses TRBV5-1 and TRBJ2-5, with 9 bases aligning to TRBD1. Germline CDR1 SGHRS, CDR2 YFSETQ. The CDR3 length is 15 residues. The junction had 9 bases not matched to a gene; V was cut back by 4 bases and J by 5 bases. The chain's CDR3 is CASSRTGVGVETQYF. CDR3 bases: TGCGCCAGCAGCCGGACAGGGGTCGGTGTTGAGACCCAGTACTTC. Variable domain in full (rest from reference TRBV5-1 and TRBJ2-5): KAGVTQTPRYLIKTRGQQVTLSCSPISGHRSVSWYQQTPGQGLQFLFEYFSETQRNKGNFPGRFSGRQFSNSRSEMNVSTLELGDSALYLCASSRTGVGVETQYFGPGTRLLVL.

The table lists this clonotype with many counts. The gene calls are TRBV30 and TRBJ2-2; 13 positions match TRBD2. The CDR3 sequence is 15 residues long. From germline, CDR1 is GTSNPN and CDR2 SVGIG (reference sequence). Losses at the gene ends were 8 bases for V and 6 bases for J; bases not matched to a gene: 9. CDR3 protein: CARQPGLAGSGELFF. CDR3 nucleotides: TGTGCCCGACAGCCGGGACTAGCGGGATCCGGGGAGCTGTTTTTT.

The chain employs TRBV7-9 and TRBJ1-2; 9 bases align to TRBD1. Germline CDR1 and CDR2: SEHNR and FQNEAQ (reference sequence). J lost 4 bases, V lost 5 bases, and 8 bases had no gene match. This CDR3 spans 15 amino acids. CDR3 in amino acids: CASSLEQGAIYGYTF. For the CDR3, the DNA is TGTGCCAGCAGCCTTGAACAGGGGGCGATCTATGGCTACACCTTC.

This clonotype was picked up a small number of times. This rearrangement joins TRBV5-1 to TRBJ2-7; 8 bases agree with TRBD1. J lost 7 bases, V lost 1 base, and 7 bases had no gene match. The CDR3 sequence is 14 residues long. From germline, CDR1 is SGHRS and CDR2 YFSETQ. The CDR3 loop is CASSLLDRVGEQYF. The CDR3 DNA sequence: TGCGCCAGCAGCTTGTTGGACAGGGTGGGGGAGCAGTACTTC.

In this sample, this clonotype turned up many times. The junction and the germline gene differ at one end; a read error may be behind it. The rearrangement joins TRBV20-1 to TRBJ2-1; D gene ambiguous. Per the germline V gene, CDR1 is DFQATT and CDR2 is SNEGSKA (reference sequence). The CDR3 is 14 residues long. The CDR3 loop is CSDRPRSSYNEQFF. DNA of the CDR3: TGCAGTGATAGACCTAGGAGCTCCTACAATGAGCAGTTCTTC.

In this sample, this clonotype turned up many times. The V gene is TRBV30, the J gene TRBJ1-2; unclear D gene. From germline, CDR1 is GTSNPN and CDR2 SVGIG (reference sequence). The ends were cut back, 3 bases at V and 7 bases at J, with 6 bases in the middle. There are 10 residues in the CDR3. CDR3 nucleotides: TGTGCCTGGAGCAATGGTGGCTACACCTTC. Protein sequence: CAWSNGGYTF. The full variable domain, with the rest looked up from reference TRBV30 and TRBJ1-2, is SQTIHQWPATLVQPVGSPLSLECTVEGTSNPNLYWYRQAAGRGLQLLFYSVGIGQISSEVPQNLSASRPQDRQFILSSKKLLLSDSGFYLCAWSNGGYTFGSGTRLTVV.

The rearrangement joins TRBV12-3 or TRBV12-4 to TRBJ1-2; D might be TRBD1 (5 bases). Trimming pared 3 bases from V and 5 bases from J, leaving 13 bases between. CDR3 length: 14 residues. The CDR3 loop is CASSFGGLWYGYTF. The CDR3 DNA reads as TGTGCCAGCAGTTTCGGGGGACTGTGGTATGGCTACACCTTC.

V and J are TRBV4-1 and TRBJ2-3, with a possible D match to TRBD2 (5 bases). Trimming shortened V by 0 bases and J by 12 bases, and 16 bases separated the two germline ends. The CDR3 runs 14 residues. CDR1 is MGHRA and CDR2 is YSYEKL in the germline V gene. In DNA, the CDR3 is TGCGCCAGCAGCCAAGATGCGATAAGCGGTAGACAGTATTTT. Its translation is CASSQDAISGRQYF.

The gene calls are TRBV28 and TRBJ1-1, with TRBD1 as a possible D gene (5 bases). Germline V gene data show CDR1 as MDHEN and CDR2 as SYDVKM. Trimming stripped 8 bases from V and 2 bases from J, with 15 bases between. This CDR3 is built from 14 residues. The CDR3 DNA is TGTGCCAGCGTCCTCCCGCAGGGAAACACTGAAGCTTTCTTT. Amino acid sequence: CASVLPQGNTEAFF.

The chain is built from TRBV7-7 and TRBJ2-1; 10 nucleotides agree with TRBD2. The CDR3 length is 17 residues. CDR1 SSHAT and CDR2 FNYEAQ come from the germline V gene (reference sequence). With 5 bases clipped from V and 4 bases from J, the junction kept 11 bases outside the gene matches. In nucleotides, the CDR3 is TGTGCCAGCAGCCCCGGAGGGGGACTAGCGAATTACAATGAGCAGTTCTTC. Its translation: CASSPGGGLANYNEQFF.